Presented here are 32 T cell receptor beta chains from one specimen sequenced in a study of T cell responses to AZD1222 COVID-19 vaccine (dated by TCRdb to 2020 to 2023). The sample's time point label, decoded: baseline before first vaccination. The library was generated by the immunoSEQ multiplex PCR assay. Imported from immuneACCESS, the table was reduced by TCRdb to in-frame sequences with V and J called. These copies leave out some clones; in studies compared against another copy, an unresolved V gene accounts for under half, and the cause of the remainder is not known. The sample table contains roughly 100,000 clones; only one count was recorded for 91% of them. The leading ten clones occupy less than 55% of the sample. The sample here was peripheral blood, taken on day 0 of AZD1222 vaccination. These receptors were collected from an adult in good health.

This chain joins TRBV27 and TRBJ1-2; possible D gene TRBD1, 5 bases. V was trimmed by 6 bases and J by 8 bases, leaving 19 bases between them. CDR3 size: 14 residues. Germline V gene data show CDR1 as MNHEY and CDR2 as SMNVEV (reference sequence). CDR3 protein: CASSQHGGAYGYTF. Here the CDR3 DNA reads TGTGCCAGCAGCCAACATGGCGGGGCTTACGGCTACACCTTC.

In DNA, the CDR3 is TGTGCCAGCAGAAGCCCGGGACAGCTGAGCCAGCCCCAGCATTTT. Its translation: CASRSPGQLSQPQHF. The chain carries TRBV6-5 and TRBJ1-5; 7 nucleotides align to TRBD1. This CDR3 is 15 amino acids long. Trimming removed 6 bases from V and 7 bases from J; junction bases left unmatched: 12. Germline-derived CDR1 and CDR2 are MNHEY and SVGAGI.

CDR3 sequence: CASSLRAGEAFF. The CDR3 DNA follows: TGTGCCAGCAGTTTACGGGCAGGGGAAGCTTTCTTT. The rearrangement links TRBV28 to TRBJ1-1; a possible D gene is TRBD1 (5 bases). CDR3 length: 12 amino acids. The ends were cut back, 2 bases at V and 8 bases at J, with 9 bases in the middle. The germline V gene has CDR1 MDHEN and CDR2 SYDVKM.

V usage is TRBV18 and J usage is TRBJ1-2; 8 bases map to TRBD1. V lost 3 bases to trimming and J lost 10 bases; unmatched junction nucleotides: 7. The CDR3 is 13 residues long. Germline CDR1 is KGHSH and CDR2 is LQKENI. CDR3: CASSPDRGGVYTF. As DNA, the CDR3 is TGTGCCAGCTCACCCGACAGGGGTGGTGTCTACACCTTC.

This chain uses TRBV28 with TRBJ1-6, with D maybe TRBD1 (5 bases). This CDR3 spans 14 amino acids. The germline V gene encodes CDR1 MDHEN and CDR2 SYDVKM. The V and J ends lost 4 bases and 7 bases respectively, with 11 bases between them. The CDR3 protein is CASSSPGKNSPLHF. CDR3 sequence (DNA): TGTGCCAGCAGTTCGCCAGGGAAGAATTCACCCCTCCACTTT. Full variable domain (missing parts from reference TRBV28 and TRBJ1-6): DVKVTQSSRYLVKRTGEKVFLECVQDMDHENMFWYRQDPGLGLRLIYFSYDVKMKEKGDIPEGYSVSREKKERFSLILESASTNQTSMYLCASSSPGKNSPLHFGNGTRLTVT.

This clone has only one observation. The J gene is TRBJ1-1, the V gene TRBV18; D uncertain. The germline V gene has CDR1 KGHSH and CDR2 LQKENI. The V and J ends lost 10 bases and 1 base respectively, with 10 bases between them. The CDR3 covers 12 residues. Written as DNA, the CDR3 is TGTGCCACAAGAGGGCAGAACACTGAAGCTTTCTTT. It codes for CATRGQNTEAFF.

This chain connects TRBV29-1 to TRBJ2-5, with TRBD1 matching over 7 bases. CDR1 SQVTM and CDR2 ANQGSEA come from the germline V gene. V shed 2 bases, J shed 4 bases, and the junction held 22 bases outside the gene matches. This CDR3 has 19 residues. CDR3 residues: CSVESGRGTGERGRETQYF. Written as DNA, the CDR3 is TGCAGCGTTGAATCGGGCAGGGGAACAGGGGAGAGGGGTCGAGAGACCCAGTACTTC.

The chain uses TRBV10-3 and TRBJ2-3; perhaps TRBD2 as D (5 bases). CDR1 is ENHRY and CDR2 is SYGVKD in the germline V gene. The V gene lost 7 bases and the J gene lost 5 bases, with 19 bases spanning the gap. The CDR3 contains 15 residues. DNA for the CDR3: TGTGCCATCAACCACCTAGCCGGCCGGGAAGATACGCAGTATTTT. Protein product: CAINHLAGREDTQYF.

The J gene is TRBJ2-7, the V gene TRBV25-1; weak D call: TRBD2 (5 bases). Germline V gene sequence: CDR1 MGHDK, CDR2 SYGVNS. The CDR3 runs 11 residues. V was pared by 10 bases and J by 6 bases, with 13 bases between. CDR3 sequence: CATLRGSEQYF. CDR3 nucleotide sequence: TGTGCCACCCTACGGGGAAGCGAGCAGTACTTC.

This clone was recorded only once. The J gene is TRBJ2-7, the V gene TRBV7-8, with 11 bases aligning to TRBD1. Germline CDR1 and CDR2: SGHVS and FQNEAQ. The CDR3 totals 15 residues. Unmatched junction bases numbered 7, after V lost 4 bases and J lost 5 bases. The CDR3 sequence: CASSSIGTGGHEQYF. Written as DNA, the CDR3 is TGTGCCAGCAGCTCAATAGGGACAGGGGGTCACGAGCAGTACTTC.

The sample holds one count of this clone. The chain combines TRBV6-6 with TRBJ1-2; D ambiguous. This CDR3 spans 11 amino acids. Germline V gives CDR1 MNHNY, CDR2 SVGAGI (reference sequence). Deletions cut 2 bases from V and 5 bases from J, with 3 bases between. CDR3 sequence (DNA): TGTGCCAGCAGTTACATATATGGCTACACCTTC. The encoded protein is CASSYIYGYTF.

The chain is built from TRBV7-2 and TRBJ2-5, with D perhaps assigned TRBD1 or TRBD2 (5 bases each). CDR3 length: 14 amino acids. V lost 3 bases to trimming and J lost 2 bases, with 10 bases between them. CDR1 and CDR2 from the germline V gene are SGHTA and FQGNSA. The CDR3 is CASSLDWGQETQYF. In nucleotides, the CDR3 is TGTGCCAGCAGCTTGGATTGGGGGCAAGAGACCCAGTACTTC.

This chain uses TRBV7-2 with TRBJ2-7; TRBD1 matches at 9 bases. After removal of 4 bases from V and 3 bases from J, the junction contained 10 bases not matched to a gene. The CDR3 covers 16 residues. Germline CDR1 is SGHTA and CDR2 is FQGNSA. The CDR3 nucleotides read TGTGCCAGCAGCTCAATTGCCGGGACAGGGAACTACGAGCAGTACTTC. It is translated as CASSSIAGTGNYEQYF.

V is TRBV15 and J is TRBJ1-2, with TRBD1 matching 7 bases. V gave up 7 bases and J gave up 3 bases; unmatched junction bases: 11. Per the germline V gene, CDR1 is LNHNV and CDR2 is YYDKDF (reference sequence). This CDR3 has 15 amino acids. As DNA, the CDR3 is TGTGCCACCAAACTAGAGGTGGGGACAGACTATGGCTACACCTTC. Its translation is CATKLEVGTDYGYTF.

The chain joins TRBV4-2 to TRBJ1-2, with D unresolved. The germline V gene has CDR1 LGHNA and CDR2 YNFKEQ. Trimming cost V 0 bases and J 0 bases, with 2 bases left between them. The CDR3 totals 13 residues. CDR3 residues: CASSQDTNYGYTF. For the CDR3, the DNA is TGTGCCAGCAGCCAAGACACTAACTATGGCTACACCTTC.

The chain recombines TRBV27 with TRBJ2-1; 7 nucleotides agree with TRBD2. The CDR3 runs 15 residues. V dropped 8 bases and J dropped 4; count of bases not matched to a gene: 11. Germline loops: CDR1 MNHEY, CDR2 SMNVEV (reference sequence). CDR3 coding DNA: TGTGCCAGCCGTGGGGGGGGTCTAGGGTACAATGAGCAGTTCTTC. Translation: CASRGGGLGYNEQFF.

The sample holds one count of this clone. This sequence joins TRBV19 and TRBJ1-5; D unclear. V was clipped by 3 bases and J by 8 bases, with 11 bases between them. The germline CDR1 and CDR2 sequences are LNHDA and SQIVND (reference sequence). This CDR3 comprises 13 residues. The chain's CDR3 is CASSIGVREPQHF. For the CDR3, the DNA is TGTGCCAGTAGTATTGGGGTACGTGAGCCCCAGCATTTT.

The chain has TRBV7-6 and TRBJ1-4; D unresolved. Germline loops: CDR1 SGHVS, CDR2 FNYEAQ. V was clipped by 2 bases and J by 5 bases, with 9 bases between them. The CDR3 is made up of 14 amino acids. CDR3 bases: TGTGCCAGCAGCTTATACGGAGAAAATGAAAAACTGTTTTTT. It translates to CASSLYGENEKLFF.

This chain links TRBV5-1 with TRBJ2-3; D may correspond to TRBD1 or TRBD2 (5 bases each). This CDR3 spans 13 amino acids. Germline-derived CDR1 and CDR2 are SGHRS and YFSETQ. V dropped 6 bases and J dropped 1 base, with 9 bases sitting between them. CDR3 nucleotide sequence: TGCGCCAGCATGCCGGGACGCACAGATACGCAGTATTTT. Translating gives CASMPGRTDTQYF.

This clone has a single count. The V call is TRBV20-1, the J call TRBJ1-2; 7 bases are shared with TRBD1. The V and J ends lost 5 bases and 6 bases, in that order; junction bases with no gene match: 3. CDR1 is DFQATT and CDR2 is SNEGSKA in the germline V gene (reference sequence). CDR3 length: 11 amino acids. CDR3 amino acids: CSASGGNGYTF. The CDR3 DNA follows: TGCAGTGCTTCAGGGGGGAATGGCTACACCTTC.

The rearrangement uses TRBV6-2 or TRBV6-3 and TRBJ2-7; D not resolved. Per germline, CDR1 MNHEY and CDR2 SVGEGT. Trimming removed 4 bases at V and 4 bases at J, with 8 bases between. The CDR3 runs 12 residues. CDR3 in amino acids: CASSLIPYEQYF. The CDR3 coding sequence is TGTGCCAGCAGTTTAATACCGTACGAGCAGTACTTC.

The J gene is TRBJ1-2, the V gene TRBV6-6; 10 bases fit TRBD1. The CDR3 spans 14 residues. Per germline, CDR1 MNHNY and CDR2 SVGAGI (reference sequence). The V and J ends lost 7 bases and 6 bases, in that order; junction bases with no gene match: 8. CDR3 nucleotides: TGTGCCAGCACCCGACAGGGGGCGACGGATGGCTACACCTTC. It is translated as CASTRQGATDGYTF.

This rearrangement joins TRBV7-2 to TRBJ1-6, with 7 bases that match TRBD1. The germline V gene has CDR1 SGHTA and CDR2 FQGNSA. The V gene end was trimmed by 2 bases and the J gene end by 9 bases; junction bases not matched to a gene: 4. The CDR3 is made up of 14 amino acids. The CDR3 DNA reads as TGTGCCAGCAGCTTACTCCAGGGGGGTTCACCCCTCCACTTT. Translated, it gives CASSLLQGGSPLHF.

The chain couples TRBV4-1 to TRBJ2-7; D unclear. The CDR3 length is 13 residues. Between the trimmed V and J ends, which lost 4 bases and 2 bases, there was a span of 9 bases. The germline gives CDR1 MGHRA, CDR2 YSYEKL. DNA for the CDR3: TGCGCCAGCAGCCGAGACAACACCTACGAGCAGTACTTC. Amino acid sequence: CASSRDNTYEQYF.

The rearrangement uses TRBV9 and TRBJ2-6; TRBD1 or TRBD2 may be the D gene (5 bases each). Germline assignment: CDR1 SGDLS and CDR2 YYNGEE. V lost 4 bases to trimming and J lost 0 bases, with 8 bases between them. The CDR3 is 15 amino acids. The chain's CDR3 is CASSPGPSGANVLTF. DNA for the CDR3: TGTGCCAGCAGCCCGGGGCCCTCTGGGGCCAACGTCCTGACTTTC.

The chain has TRBV7-2 and TRBJ2-5; 11 bases map to TRBD2. V shed 5 bases and J 4 bases; nucleotides not matched to a gene: 12. Germline CDR1 and CDR2: SGHTA and FQGNSA. There are 17 residues in the CDR3. DNA of the CDR3: TGTGCCAGCAGCGGGGGGGTCCTTACTAGCGGGAGAGAGACCCAGTACTTC. This sequence encodes CASSGGVLTSGRETQYF.

The chain employs TRBV28 and TRBJ2-7; perhaps TRBD1 as D (5 bases). There are 15 residues in the CDR3. Trimming cost V 5 bases and J 12 bases, with 26 bases left between them. The germline V gene has CDR1 MDHEN and CDR2 SYDVKM. CDR3 residues: CASSPRVAGSDRWYF. CDR3 DNA sequence: TGTGCCAGCAGTCCCCGGGTGGCAGGGTCCGATCGTTGGTACTTC.

The chain is built from TRBV28 and TRBJ2-2, with 8 bases aligning to TRBD2. The CDR3 sequence is 16 residues long. Germline lookup yields CDR1 MDHEN and CDR2 SYDVKM. With 5 bases clipped from V and 6 bases from J, the junction kept 11 bases outside the gene matches. Here the CDR3 reads CASSLGAGVQAGELFF. The CDR3 coding sequence is TGTGCCAGCAGTCTCGGAGCGGGAGTCCAGGCCGGGGAGCTGTTTTTT.

This chain links TRBV11-1 with TRBJ1-1, with D maybe TRBD1 (5 bases). CDR1 and CDR2 from the germline V gene are SGHAT and FQDESV (reference sequence). Trimming took off 1 base at V and 6 bases at J, with 18 bases between the two ends. The CDR3 length is 16 residues. CDR3 DNA: TGTGCCAGCAGCTTAGTCAGAGGGGCGGATCCCTCTGAAGCTTTCTTT. Translated, it gives CASSLVRGADPSEAFF.

This rearrangement joins TRBV18 to TRBJ2-1; a weak D match, TRBD2 (7 bases). V lost 4 bases, J lost 2 bases, and 12 bases lay in between. The V gene's germline CDR1 is KGHSH and CDR2 LQKENI. This CDR3 is built from 15 residues. CDR3 DNA: TGTGCCAGCTCACTCTACGGGGGGCCCTACAATGAGCAGTTCTTC. Amino acid sequence: CASSLYGGPYNEQFF.

This CDR3 is CASSLGTAPNEKLFF. In DNA form, the CDR3 reads TGCGCCAGCAGCTTAGGGACAGCCCCTAATGAAAAACTGTTTTTT. V and J are TRBV5-1 and TRBJ1-4, with 7 bases fitting TRBD1. This CDR3 comprises 15 residues. The V gene's germline CDR1 is SGHRS and CDR2 YFSETQ. V gave up 2 bases and J gave up 3 bases; unmatched junction bases: 4.

The chain is built from TRBV6-2 or TRBV6-3 and TRBJ1-2; D gene ambiguous. The germline V and J ends were trimmed by 2 bases and 3 bases, with 7 bases remaining between them. The CDR3 runs 13 residues. Germline CDR1 MNHEY, CDR2 SVGEGT. CDR3 DNA sequence: TGTGCCAGCAGTTACGGATTTCACTATGGCTACACCTTC. Its protein product is CASSYGFHYGYTF.